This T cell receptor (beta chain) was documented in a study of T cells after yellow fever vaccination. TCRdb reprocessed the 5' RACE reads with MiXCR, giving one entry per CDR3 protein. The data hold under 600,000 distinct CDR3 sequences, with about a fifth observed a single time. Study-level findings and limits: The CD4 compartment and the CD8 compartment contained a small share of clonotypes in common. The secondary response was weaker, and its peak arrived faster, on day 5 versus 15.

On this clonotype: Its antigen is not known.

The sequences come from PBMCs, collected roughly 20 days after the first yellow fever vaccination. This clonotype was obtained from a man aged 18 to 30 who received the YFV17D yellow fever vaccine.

The CDR3 protein is CASSQGLSSYNEQFF. For the CDR3, the DNA is TGCGCCAGCAGCCAAGGACTTAGCTCCTACAATGAGCAGTTCTTC. The chain links TRBV4-1 to TRBJ2-1; D unresolved. This CDR3 is built from 15 residues. The V gene lost 1 base and the J gene lost 0 bases, with 7 bases spanning the gap. From germline, CDR1 is MGHRA and CDR2 YSYEKL.